This T cell receptor (beta chain) is from a study of blood T cell repertoires in COVID-19. Study information: The samples span acute and convalescent COVID-19 from the United States, Italy and Spain. PBMCs, B-cell-depleted T cells, or T cells provided the cDNA or gDNA that made up the material.

Germline V gene lookup returns CDR1 MNHEY and CDR2 SVGAGI. The CDR3 loop spans 10 amino acids. Original processing notes: Scientists estimated how many nucleated cells there were by amplifying reference gene primers. Clones were read by immunoSEQ multiplex PCR, and TCRdb kept only the in-frame ones, dropping some. V and J calls and clone size come straight from that table; D and trimming were deduced from the DNA. This sample has approximately 50,000 clones; 81% occur once, and the top ten carry more than 20%. The receptor was isolated from a woman of 80 years or more with COVID-19, enrolled during active disease. Sequenced: peripheral blood. This sequence joins TRBV6-5 and TRBJ1-2; D not certain. CDR3 in DNA: TGTGCATGCGCGCTGTATGGCTACACCTTC. This gives the protein CACALYGYTF.